One sample yielded the 22 T cell receptor beta chains listed below, sequenced in a study of T cells expressing NK-cell markers. No DNA is given; TCRdb re-called the 5' RACE reads and lists each CDR3 protein once. This sample's table has approximately 440,000 distinct CDR3 sequences. Input material: blood T cells: a sorted CD56 or NKG2C T cell subset, CD4+ or CD8+ T cells, or bulk PBMC T cells (not recorded which). These receptors originate from a woman aged 50 to 65 in good health.

The rearrangement uses TRBV4-1 and TRBJ2-1; the TCRdb D gene call, TRBD2, has no DNA to confirm it. Germline CDR1 MGHRA, CDR2 YSYEKL. This CDR3 is 19 amino acids long. CDR3 loop: CASSQEVIGGTHTYNEQFF.

The V call is TRBV15, the J call TRBJ1-2. There are 13 residues in the CDR3. Germline V gives CDR1 LNHNV, CDR2 YYDKDF (reference sequence). The CDR3 spells CATSREAGYGYTF.

The rearrangement joins TRBV10-3 to TRBJ2-1. CDR1 is ENHRY, CDR2 SYGVKD, per germline. This CDR3 comprises 15 residues. CDR3 loop: CAISGELGQYNEQFF.

The chain joins TRBV30 to TRBJ2-2; no DNA is available, so the TRBD1 call from TCRdb remains unchecked. This CDR3 spans 14 amino acids. Germline V CDR1 and CDR2: GTSNPN, SVGIG (reference sequence). CDR3 sequence: CAQSGQGGAGELFF.

This chain links TRBV11-3 with TRBJ2-1; TCRdb gives TRBD2 as the D gene, but with no DNA this cannot be confirmed. The CDR3 is 17 residues long. Germline CDR1 reads SGHNT; CDR2 reads YENEEA. The CDR3 spells CASSFKGSRQEGNEQFF.

This rearrangement joins TRBV7-8 to TRBJ2-1; the TCRdb call, TRBD1, lacks DNA for checking. The germline CDR1 and CDR2 sequences are SGHVS and FQNEAQ. The CDR3 contains 11 residues. The CDR3 sequence: CASSSGQVRFF. Looking up the rest from reference TRBV7-8 and TRBJ2-1 gives the full variable domain: GAGVSQSPRYKVAKRGQDVALRCDPISGHVSLFWYQQALGQGPEFLTYFQNEAQLDKSGLPSDRFFAERPEGSVSTLKIQRTQQEDSAVYLCASSSGQVRFFGPGTRLTVL.

The chain is built from TRBV6-5 and TRBJ2-1; TCRdb's assignment of TRBD2 cannot be checked, as there is no DNA. There are 15 residues in the CDR3. The V gene's germline CDR1 is MNHEY and CDR2 SVGAGI. The CDR3 is CASSLGPLMGNEQFF.

The rearrangement links TRBV4-2 to TRBJ2-5; the TRBD1 assignment by TCRdb is unverifiable without DNA. This CDR3 is built from 12 residues. Per the germline V gene, CDR1 is LGHNA and CDR2 is YNFKEQ. The chain's CDR3 is CASSQAPGTQYF.

V is TRBV5-1 and J is TRBJ2-5. Germline V CDR1 and CDR2: SGHRS, YFSETQ. This CDR3 comprises 16 residues. CDR3 region: CASSLEGLRYQETQYF.

The chain combines TRBV20-1 with TRBJ2-3; TCRdb outputs TRBD2, but without DNA this stays unchecked. Germline CDR1 is DFQATT and CDR2 is SNEGSKA (reference sequence). This CDR3 comprises 13 residues. The CDR3 spells CSALNRAPDTQYF.

This sequence joins TRBV10-3 and TRBJ1-1; checking the TCRdb D call of TRBD1 is not possible without DNA. Germline CDR1 is ENHRY and CDR2 is SYGVKD. This CDR3 comprises 15 residues. CDR3 sequence: CAILGQGIGNTEAFF.

The chain uses TRBV4-1 and TRBJ1-3. The CDR3 sequence is 18 residues long. CDR1 is MGHRA, CDR2 YSYEKL, per germline. CDR3 residues: CASSEKTTTGASGNTIYF.

V and J are TRBV2 and TRBJ1-2; TCRdb calls TRBD1, which cannot be checked without DNA. CDR1 and CDR2 from the germline V gene are SNHLY and FYNNEI. CDR3 size: 14 residues. The CDR3 sequence: CASSAGQTNYGYTF.

This chain connects TRBV2 to TRBJ2-3; TCRdb's D call, TRBD2, is unchecked because there is no DNA. The germline V gene has CDR1 SNHLY and CDR2 FYNNEI. The CDR3 totals 15 residues. The CDR3 region is CASSGIAASTDTQYF.

This sequence joins TRBV9 and TRBJ2-1; without DNA, the TCRdb call of TRBD1 cannot be checked. The germline CDR1 and CDR2 sequences are SGDLS and YYNGEE. The CDR3 totals 14 residues. The CDR3 spells CASSPTGYPNEQFF. Complete variable domain (other parts from reference TRBV9 and TRBJ2-1): DSGVTQTPKHLITATGQRVTLRCSPRSGDLSVYWYQQSLDQGLQFLIQYYNGEERAKGNILERFSAQQFPDLHSELNLSSLELGDSALYFCASSPTGYPNEQFFGPGTRLTVL.

V gene TRBV11-2 combines with J gene TRBJ2-2; lacking DNA, the TRBD2 call made by TCRdb goes unchecked. The CDR3 is 16 residues long. CDR1 is SGHAT and CDR2 is FQNNGV in the germline V gene. The CDR3 reads CASSSTPGATAGELFF.

The chain joins TRBV27 to TRBJ2-7; TCRdb reports TRBD2, a call that lacks DNA to check it against. CDR3 size: 14 residues. Germline CDR1 is MNHEY and CDR2 is SMNVEV (reference sequence). CDR3 in amino acids: CASSLSGLAYEQYF.

The J gene is TRBJ1-1, the V gene TRBV20-1; with no DNA, the TCRdb D assignment of TRBD1 cannot be verified. CDR1 and CDR2 (germline): DFQATT, SNEGSKA (reference sequence). CDR3 length: 14 amino acids. The CDR3 here is CSARRPLGNTEAFF.

This chain links TRBV20-1 with TRBJ2-3; with no DNA, the TCRdb D assignment of TRBD2 cannot be verified. The CDR3 covers 15 residues. The V gene's germline CDR1 is DFQATT and CDR2 SNEGSKA (reference sequence). The CDR3 sequence: CSKRVAGGPTDTQYF.

The chain links TRBV4-1 to TRBJ1-1. In germline, CDR1 is MGHRA, CDR2 YSYEKL. This CDR3 contains 15 residues. CDR3 residues: CASSQGGGWNTEAFF.

The V and J genes are TRBV5-1 and TRBJ2-7; TCRdb selects TRBD1, and the lack of DNA leaves this call unchecked. CDR1 and CDR2 (germline): SGHRS, YFSETQ. This CDR3 has 15 amino acids. This CDR3 reads CASSLIQGGSNEQYF.

V and J are TRBV20-1 and TRBJ2-7; the D call from TCRdb, TRBD2, cannot be confirmed without DNA. This CDR3 is 17 amino acids long. Germline CDR1 reads DFQATT; CDR2 reads SNEGSKA (reference sequence). CDR3 loop: CSARDRHQAGGSYEQYF.